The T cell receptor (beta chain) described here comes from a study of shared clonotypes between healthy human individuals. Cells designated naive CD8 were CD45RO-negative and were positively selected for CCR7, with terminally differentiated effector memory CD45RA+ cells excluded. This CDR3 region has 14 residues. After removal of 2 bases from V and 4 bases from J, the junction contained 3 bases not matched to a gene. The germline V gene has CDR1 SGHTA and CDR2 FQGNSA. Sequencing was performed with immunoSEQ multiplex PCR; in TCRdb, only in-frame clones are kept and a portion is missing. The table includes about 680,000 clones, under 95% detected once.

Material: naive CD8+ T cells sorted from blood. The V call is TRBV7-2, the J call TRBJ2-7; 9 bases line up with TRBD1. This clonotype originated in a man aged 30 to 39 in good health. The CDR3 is CASSLTGGLYEQYF. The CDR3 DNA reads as TGTGCCAGCAGCTTAACAGGGGGCTTATACGAGCAGTACTTC.